This T cell receptor (beta chain) appears in the sequencing data of a study of early T cells in non-severe SARS-CoV-2 infection. A single record per CDR3 protein comes from TCRdb applying MiXCR to the 5' RACE reads. The sample has about 24,000 distinct CDR3 sequences, around 4% seen once; the top ten hold around a sixth. The V end lost 4 bases, the J end lost 4 bases, and 10 bases lay between the germline ends. CDR3 length equals 13 residues. Germline V lookup: CDR1 SEHNR, CDR2 FQNEAQ (reference sequence). The chain has TRBV7-9 and TRBJ1-2, with D uncertain. Specimen: whole blood. This receptor was identified in an adult who was a healthcare worker with PCR-confirmed SARS-CoV-2 infection or an uninfected control (not recorded which). In DNA, the CDR3 is TGTGCCAGCAGCTCATCAGGTACCTATGGCTACACCTTC. Its translation is CASSSSGTYGYTF.